This section outlines one T cell receptor beta chain sequence together with its context. It has no known antigen specificity. No base qualities exist here, and no much larger clone lies one base off it. The data stem from a study of blood T cell repertoires in COVID-19 (dated by TCRdb to 2018 to 2021). Study-level background: Samples covering the acute and convalescent phases of COVID-19 were provided by collaborators in the United States, Italy and Spain. The prospective study material was composed of cDNA or gDNA derived from T cells, B-cell-depleted T cells, or PBMCs. Deeply sampled blood TCRbeta repertoires from subjects exposed to, actively infected with, or recovered from COVID-19 were included in the dataset. The repertoires were released in a freely available public database meant as a resource for research on the immune response to SARS-CoV-2. Samples were obtained from the ongoing ImmuneRACE study (first 160 participants) and from about 1,300 subjects provided by 6 global collaborators. A de-identified subject ID, COVID-19 status, age in years and sex were almost always included in the sample metadata. Where available, HLA class I and class II types were obtained from metadata supplied by the sample provider rather than from assay-based typing.

Whole blood was collected in K2EDTA tubes by collaborating institutions according to the institutions' own protocols. For TCRbeta analysis, collaborators shipped samples in one of three forms: frozen whole blood, isolated PBMCs, or DNA extracted from either of those sample types. General study outcomes and caveats: The amount of clinical and demographic metadata varied by source and participant and was provided uncurated.

For this chain, trimming is 5 bases at the V end and 8 bases at the J end, and the number of junction bases without a gene match is 8. The CDR3 has 13 amino acids, counting the end cysteine and phenylalanine. This entry keeps only the CDR3 DNA: 39 bases, framed from base 1. According to the germline V gene (reference sequence), CDR1 reads MNHEY and CDR2 reads SMNVEV. TCRbeta CDR3 regions were amplified from genomic DNA using the immunoSEQ Assay, a bias-controlled multiplex PCR. The paper's data handling went like this. Within the assay, amplification of reference gene primers was used to estimate how many nucleated cells each sample contained. To quantify the absolute abundance of each unique TCRbeta CDR3 rearrangement, sequence reads were collapsed and filtered. For each sample, productive Simpson clonality was calculated as the square root of Simpson's diversity index across productive rearrangements. Here the immuneACCESS table is served through TCRdb, limited to in-frame sequences with V and J called. Missing clones are a known gap in these copies; in checked studies unresolved V genes cover under half, and the rest lacks a known reason. The DNA gave D and trimming, while V, J and clone size come from that table. The sample table contains about 310,000 clones; only one count was recorded for around 90% of them. The top ten hold 1% of the sample.

Sequencing used peripheral blood. The source is a man aged 45 to 65 with active or convalescent COVID-19. The V gene is TRBV27 and the J gene is TRBJ1-2, with TRBD1 matching 7 junction bases. The DNA is TGTGCCAGCAGTCGACAACAGGGGAACGGCTACACCTTC. Its amino acids are CASSRQQGNGYTF.